These 20 T cell receptor beta chains share one sample of origin, sequenced in a study of beta chain features in type 1 diabetes. The study, taken as a whole, reports: Type 1 diabetes patients had TCRB CDR3s that were shorter (moderately but significantly so) in all four CD4+ subsets.

No antigens are known for them. What was sequenced were expressed TCRB transcripts, since all of the isolated RNA had been reverse transcribed. This table comes from immunoSEQ multiplex PCR, and its TCRdb copy is limited to in-frame clones, with some not included. The sample carries some 350,000 clones, 9.6% recorded once. Source material: central memory CD4+ T cells from blood. The receptors were sampled from a man aged 30 to 45 with type 1 diabetes.

The table lists this clone with a few counts. The chain combines TRBV29-1 with TRBJ1-2; the match to TRBD1 covers 9 bases. CDR1 is SQVTM, CDR2 ANQGSEA, per germline. Losses at the gene ends were 0 bases for V and 6 bases for J; bases not matched to a gene: 8. The CDR3 contains 15 residues. The CDR3 reads CSVEEPGQGLDGYTF. CDR3 in DNA: TGCAGCGTTGAAGAACCGGGACAGGGTTTAGATGGCTACACCTTC.

This clone was observed a few times. The chain recombines TRBV28 with TRBJ1-2; D may be TRBD1 (5 bases). Germline V gene lookup returns CDR1 MDHEN and CDR2 SYDVKM. With 6 bases removed from V and 1 base from J, the gap between germline ends came to 9 bases. This CDR3 has 13 residues. The CDR3, as DNA: TGTGCCAGCAGCCAGACAGTTAACTATGGCTACACCTTC. Translated, it gives CASSQTVNYGYTF.

The chain uses TRBV27 and TRBJ1-4; 10 nucleotides agree with TRBD1. From germline, CDR1 is MNHEY and CDR2 SMNVEV (reference sequence). Unmatched junction bases numbered 7, after V lost 2 bases and J lost 7 bases. The length of the CDR3 is 16 residues. The CDR3 nucleotides are TGTGCCAGCAGTTTAAGGCCCGGGACAGGGGTTGAAAAACTGTTTTTT. Translating it yields CASSLRPGTGVEKLFF.

CDR3 amino acids: CASSPSPPLLEETQYF. DNA of the CDR3: TGTGCCAGCTCACCGTCGCCACCGCTCCTCGAGGAGACCCAGTACTTC. The chain links TRBV18 to TRBJ2-5; D ambiguous. V was clipped by 3 bases and J by 5 bases, with 19 bases between them. Per the germline V gene, CDR1 is KGHSH and CDR2 is LQKENI. The CDR3 length is 16 residues.

The table lists this clone with a few counts. The rearrangement uses TRBV5-5 and TRBJ2-7; D uncertain. The germline CDR1 and CDR2 sequences are SGHKS and YYEKEE (reference sequence). The CDR3 consists of 11 residues. V was cut by 1 base and J by 4 bases, with 3 bases left in between. CDR3 sequence (DNA): TGTGCCAGCAGCTTGCGTTACGAGCAGTACTTC. It yields the protein CASSLRYEQYF.

Only a few counts were recorded for this clone. The chain has TRBV27 and TRBJ2-1, with a weak D call TRBD1 (6 bases). The germline CDR1 and CDR2 sequences are MNHEY and SMNVEV (reference sequence). The CDR3 sequence is 15 residues long. Trimming stripped 6 bases from V and 4 bases from J, with 16 bases between. CDR3 DNA: TGTGCCAGCAGGGCTGACCGGGACACATACAATGAGCAGTTCTTC. Encoded protein: CASRADRDTYNEQFF.

This clone was observed a handful of times. V is TRBV28 and J is TRBJ2-6; D is unclear. The V end was cut by 11 bases, the J end by 1 base, with 21 bases between. The V gene's germline CDR1 is MDHEN and CDR2 SYDVKM. This CDR3 is 17 amino acids long. In nucleotides, the CDR3 is TGTGCCCCCATAGGGTCGACGCCTCCTTCTGGGGCCAACGTCCTGACTTTC. As protein: CAPIGSTPPSGANVLTF. The complete variable domain, with remaining parts taken from reference TRBV28 and TRBJ2-6, reads DVKVTQSSRYLVKRTGEKVFLECVQDMDHENMFWYRQDPGLGLRLIYFSYDVKMKEKGDIPEGYSVSREKKERFSLILESASTNQTSMYLCAPIGSTPPSGANVLTFGAGSRLTVL.

The chain employs TRBV5-1 and TRBJ2-5; D is unclear. Looked up from germline, CDR1 is SGHRS and CDR2 is YFSETQ. V was pared by 1 base and J by 5 bases, with 15 bases between. There are 15 residues in the CDR3. CDR3 DNA sequence: TGCGCCAGCAGCTTGCGATCAGAGCTTGTCGAGACCCAGTACTTC. Protein product: CASSLRSELVETQYF. The full variable domain, with the rest looked up from reference TRBV5-1 and TRBJ2-5, is KAGVTQTPRYLIKTRGQQVTLSCSPISGHRSVSWYQQTPGQGLQFLFEYFSETQRNKGNFPGRFSGRQFSNSRSEMNVSTLELGDSALYLCASSLRSELVETQYFGPGTRLLVL.

This clone was picked up a small number of times. The chain links TRBV2 to TRBJ1-2, with D hard to call. Germline-derived CDR1 and CDR2 are SNHLY and FYNNEI. The CDR3 loop spans 10 amino acids. Trimming removed 9 bases from V and 3 bases from J, with 5 bases in between. The CDR3: CASEDYGYTF. CDR3 DNA sequence: TGTGCCAGTGAGGACTATGGCTACACCTTC.

CDR3 nucleotide sequence: TGTGCCAGCAGTTACTCGATTAGCAATCAGCCCCAGCATTTT. Its protein is CASSYSISNQPQHF. V gene TRBV6-5 combines with J gene TRBJ1-5; D is undetermined. Trimming removed 0 bases at V and 0 bases at J, with 3 bases between. This CDR3 has 14 residues. The germline CDR1 and CDR2 sequences are MNHEY and SVGAGI.

The chain recombines TRBV7-2 with TRBJ1-2, with D possibly TRBD1 on 5 matching bases. Germline CDR1 is SGHTA and CDR2 is FQGNSA. V was shortened by 2 bases and J by 4 bases, with 11 bases between the two germline ends. CDR3 length: 14 amino acids. CDR3 nucleotides: TGTGCCAGCAGCTTAAGTCAGGGTATCTATGGCTACACCTTC. It translates to CASSLSQGIYGYTF.

This clone was observed a handful of times. This rearrangement joins TRBV11-2 to TRBJ2-5; no clear D gene. The V end lost 5 bases, the J end lost 5 bases, and 18 bases lay between the germline ends. This CDR3 is 15 amino acids long. From germline, CDR1 is SGHAT and CDR2 FQNNGV. CDR3 loop: CASSAPASPGETQYF. As DNA, the CDR3 is TGTGCCAGCAGCGCACCCGCTAGTCCCGGGGAGACCCAGTACTTC.

The gene calls are TRBV11-3 and TRBJ2-1, with TRBD2 matching over 14 bases. Germline trimming cut 5 bases from V and 9 bases from J; bases unmatched to any gene: 9. The CDR3 length is 16 residues. The germline CDR1 and CDR2 sequences are SGHNT and YENEEA. CDR3 DNA: TGTGCCAGCAGCCCCGGGGGACTAGCGGGAGAGCTTGAGCAGTTCTTC. It encodes CASSPGGLAGELEQFF.

The J gene is TRBJ1-2, the V gene TRBV5-6; D may be TRBD1 (5 bases). CDR1 and CDR2 (germline): SGHDT, YYEEEE. The CDR3 has 14 residues. The germline V and J ends were trimmed by 3 bases and 4 bases, with 13 bases remaining between them. CDR3 DNA: TGTGCCAGCAGCTCCCCGGGAGGGGCCTATGGCTACACCTTC. This sequence encodes CASSSPGGAYGYTF.

This chain links TRBV28 with TRBJ1-2; D gene ambiguous. With 3 bases removed from V and 4 bases from J, the gap between germline ends came to 15 bases. CDR3 length: 15 amino acids. Germline CDR1 MDHEN, CDR2 SYDVKM. The CDR3 loop is CASSFEVPMVYGYTF. The DNA of the CDR3 is TGTGCCAGCAGTTTCGAAGTTCCCATGGTCTATGGCTACACCTTC.

This chain links TRBV11-2 with TRBJ2-3, with D hard to call. Germline assignment: CDR1 SGHAT and CDR2 FQNNGV. The V and J ends lost 1 base and 0 bases respectively, with 5 bases between them. This CDR3 contains 14 residues. CDR3 residues: CASSLGPSTDTQYF. CDR3 bases: TGTGCCAGCAGCTTAGGACCCAGCACAGATACGCAGTATTTT. Combining the CDR3 with reference TRBV11-2 and TRBJ2-3 gives the whole variable domain EAGVAQSPRYKIIEKRQSVAFWCNPISGHATLYWYQQILGQGPKLLIQFQNNGVVDDSQLPKDRFSAERLKGVDSTLKIQPAKLEDSAVYLCASSLGPSTDTQYFGPGTRLTVL.

The chain carries TRBV27 and TRBJ1-5, with D possibly TRBD1 on 5 matching bases. Trimming removed 5 bases from V and 7 bases from J, with 18 bases in between. The CDR3 contains 15 residues. Germline V gives CDR1 MNHEY, CDR2 SMNVEV (reference sequence). CDR3 coding DNA: TGTGCCAGCAGTCCCCGGCAGGGTGGGAACCAGCCCCAGCATTTT. This translates into CASSPRQGGNQPQHF.

The chain combines TRBV19 with TRBJ1-1; TRBD1 might be the D (5 bases). Germline V gene sequence: CDR1 LNHDA, CDR2 SQIVND (reference sequence). V lost 7 bases and J 0 bases, leaving 12 bases between the germline ends. The CDR3 is 14 amino acids. CDR3: CASTKQGVNTEAFF. In DNA, the CDR3 is TGTGCCAGTACCAAGCAGGGAGTGAACACTGAAGCTTTCTTT.

CDR3 bases: TGTGCCAGCAGCCAGGAAAGGGACCAGGGATGGTCTGGAAACACCATATATTTT. It encodes CASSQERDQGWSGNTIYF. The rearrangement links TRBV4-2 to TRBJ1-3; maybe TRBD1 (5 bases). The CDR3 length is 18 residues. Germline CDR1 is LGHNA and CDR2 is YNFKEQ. With 3 bases removed from V and 1 base from J, the gap between germline ends came to 19 bases.

Worth noting for this clone: This CDR3 is also generated by other DNA sequences in the sample. The chain employs TRBV6-1 and TRBJ1-5; 7 bases are shared with TRBD1. Looked up from germline, CDR1 is MNHNS and CDR2 is SASEGT. V dropped 5 bases and J dropped 4; count of bases not matched to a gene: 5. This CDR3 has 14 amino acids. This CDR3 reads CASSRTGGNQPQHF. The CDR3 DNA sequence: TGTGCCAGCAGTAGGACAGGTGGGAATCAGCCCCAGCATTTT.